Below, one T cell receptor beta chain is given with its context. This sample is drawn from a study of blood T cell repertoires in COVID-19. Turning to the study itself: Researchers got acute and convalescent COVID-19 samples from the United States, Italy and Spain. Sources were T cells, B-cell-depleted T cells, or PBMCs; the material itself was cDNA or gDNA.

There are 14 residues in the CDR3. Germline CDR1 and CDR2: SGHRS and YFSETQ. Trimming left V 3 bases short and J 3 bases short, with 12 bases between. In the original analysis: The authors estimated nucleated cell counts from reference gene primer amplification. The table came from immunoSEQ multiplex PCR; TCRdb's copy has only in-frame clones and leaves some out. V and J calls and clone size are given by that table; D and trimming were obtained from the DNA. The data hold some 70,000 clones, with around 89% observed a single time. The V call is TRBV5-1, the J call TRBJ1-1, with D possibly being TRBD1 (6 bases). This sequence was found in a man between 60 and 70 years old with acute or convalescent COVID-19. The sequenced material came from peripheral blood. Written as DNA, the CDR3 is TGCGCCAGCAGCTGGAAGTACAGGGACACTGAAGCTTTCTTT. Encoded protein: CASSWKYRDTEAFF.